Given below is one TCR beta chain in context. The sample belongs to a study of T cell responses to AZD1222 COVID-19 vaccine. Libraries were prepared by immunoSEQ multiplex PCR; TCRdb keeps only in-frame clonotypes and omits some of them. Of about 140,000 clones in the sample, 90% were seen once. The CDR3 has 14 amino acids. Germline V gene lookup returns CDR1 SNHLY and CDR2 FYNNEI. Trimming left V 3 bases short and J 0 bases short, with 8 bases between. This clonotype originated in an adult who received the AZD1222 COVID-19 vaccine. The sequencing used peripheral blood, collected 28 days after the second AZD1222 dose. The chain uses TRBV2 and TRBJ1-1; no clear D. The CDR3 protein is CASSDIRMNTEAFF. DNA of the CDR3: TGTGCCAGCAGTGATATCAGGATGAACACTGAAGCTTTCTTT.